Each of the 23 T cell receptor beta chains below was sequenced from the same sample in a study of blood T cell repertoires in COVID-19. The assay was immunoSEQ multiplex PCR, and TCRdb's table has in-frame clones only and misses some. The top ten clones hold approximately 0.96% of a sample with roughly 420,000 clones, more than 75% of them seen once. The material sequenced was PBMCs or T cells enriched from blood (not recorded which). The receptors were gathered from a woman under 40 with acute COVID-19.

The chain combines TRBV5-1 with TRBJ2-7; D might be TRBD1 (6 bases). Germline V CDR1 and CDR2: SGHRS, YFSETQ. This CDR3 has 12 amino acids. V dropped 4 bases and J dropped 5 bases, with 10 bases sitting between them. CDR3 nucleotides: TGCGCCAGCAGCCCACAGGGACACGAGCAGTACTTC. This sequence encodes CASSPQGHEQYF.

The V and J genes are TRBV5-1 and TRBJ2-7; 7 nucleotides agree with TRBD2. CDR1 is SGHRS and CDR2 is YFSETQ in the germline V gene. The length of the CDR3 is 15 residues. The junction had 11 bases not matched to a gene; V was cut back by 5 bases and J by 3 bases. This CDR3 reads CASRLGLGEIYEQYF. DNA of the CDR3: TGCGCCAGCAGACTTGGACTAGGGGAGATCTACGAGCAGTACTTC.

This chain uses TRBV9 with TRBJ1-3; perhaps TRBD1 as D (6 bases). Trimming removed 4 bases at V and 5 bases at J, with 19 bases between. Germline V gene lookup returns CDR1 SGDLS and CDR2 YYNGEE. This CDR3 has 16 residues. The CDR3 coding sequence is TGTGCCAGCAGCCCGCAGACAGGACCCCTTAGAAACACCATATATTTT. This encodes CASSPQTGPLRNTIYF.

The chain combines TRBV24-1 with TRBJ1-5; 9 nucleotides agree with TRBD1. The CDR3 is 16 residues long. Germline loops: CDR1 KGHDR, CDR2 SFDVKD. The junction had 5 bases not matched to a gene; V was cut back by 2 bases and J by 4 bases. CDR3 DNA: TGTGCCACCAGTGATTCGACCGGGACAGGGAATCAGCCCCAGCATTTT. It specifies CATSDSTGTGNQPQHF.

The chain recombines TRBV5-1 with TRBJ2-7; 15 positions agree with TRBD2. From germline, CDR1 is SGHRS and CDR2 YFSETQ. CDR3 length: 16 residues. V lost 4 bases to trimming and J lost 7 bases; unmatched junction nucleotides: 9. The DNA of the CDR3 is TGCGCCAGCAGCCTAGGACTAGCGGGGGGGCTAAGGGAGCAGTACTTC. This translates into CASSLGLAGGLREQYF. The full variable domain, in which reference TRBV5-1 and TRBJ2-7 provide the parts outside the CDR3, is KAGVTQTPRYLIKTRGQQVTLSCSPISGHRSVSWYQQTPGQGLQFLFEYFSETQRNKGNFPGRFSGRQFSNSRSEMNVSTLELGDSALYLCASSLGLAGGLREQYFGPGTRLTVT.

This clone has only one observation. The CDR3: CASSILGGSTEAFF. The DNA of the CDR3 is TGTGCCAGTAGTATACTCGGAGGGAGCACTGAAGCTTTCTTT. The chain carries TRBV19 and TRBJ1-1; unclear D gene. The V and J ends lost 2 bases and 4 bases respectively, with 11 bases between them. The V gene's germline CDR1 is LNHDA and CDR2 SQIVND (reference sequence). The CDR3 has 14 residues.

This chain connects TRBV7-3 to TRBJ1-2; D gene uncertain. Between the trimmed V and J ends, which lost 6 bases and 10 bases, there was a span of 6 bases. The CDR3 length is 9 residues. Germline V CDR1 and CDR2: SGHTA, FQGTGA. CDR3 protein: CASRLNYTF. CDR3 nucleotide sequence: TGTGCCAGCAGACTAAACTACACCTTC.

This rearrangement joins TRBV6-1 to TRBJ1-2, with unresolved D. The germline V and J ends were trimmed by 3 bases and 8 bases, with 7 bases remaining between them. CDR3 size: 11 residues. Germline V gene lookup returns CDR1 MNHNS and CDR2 SASEGT. The chain's CDR3 is CASSERGGYTF. CDR3 nucleotides: TGTGCCAGCAGTGAGCGAGGGGGCTACACCTTC.

In its sample, this clone was seen many times. The chain is built from TRBV6-2 or TRBV6-3 and TRBJ2-3; D might be TRBD2 (5 bases). Trimming took 5 bases from V and 1 from J, leaving 13 bases between them. This CDR3 region has 15 residues. From germline, CDR1 is MNHEY and CDR2 SVGEGT. In nucleotides, the CDR3 is TGTGCCAGCAGTCAGCTAGCTACGGGCACAGATACGCAGTATTTT. Translating it yields CASSQLATGTDTQYF.

The chain links TRBV11-1 to TRBJ2-5, with D possibly TRBD2 on 6 matching bases. Germline-derived CDR1 and CDR2 are SGHAT and FQDESV (reference sequence). Trimming took off 3 bases at V and 1 base at J, with 12 bases between the two ends. This CDR3 is built from 15 residues. CDR3: CASSFSAGSQETQYF. The CDR3 coding sequence is TGTGCCAGCAGCTTCTCGGCGGGGAGCCAAGAGACCCAGTACTTC.

This chain connects TRBV6-5 to TRBJ1-6, with a tentative D call TRBD1 (5 bases). The CDR3 is 15 amino acids. Germline V gives CDR1 MNHEY, CDR2 SVGAGI. The germline V and J ends were trimmed by 6 bases and 6 bases, with 15 bases remaining between them. The CDR3 region has the DNA TGTGCCAGCAGCCGGACCTCGACAGTTAATTCACCCCTCCACTTT. This encodes CASSRTSTVNSPLHF.

The J gene is TRBJ1-5, the V gene TRBV19; D ambiguous. Looked up from germline, CDR1 is LNHDA and CDR2 is SQIVND (reference sequence). The CDR3 extends over 15 amino acids. V was clipped by 3 bases and J by 0 bases, with 9 bases between them. Here the CDR3 reads CASSITGYSNQPQHF. The DNA of the CDR3 is TGTGCCAGTAGTATTACGGGGTATAGCAATCAGCCCCAGCATTTT.

The chain uses TRBV7-9 and TRBJ2-2, with D perhaps TRBD2 (5 bases). The CDR3 has 15 amino acids. Trimming shortened V by 5 bases and J by 5 bases, and 15 bases separated the two germline ends. From germline, CDR1 is SEHNR and CDR2 FQNEAQ (reference sequence). CDR3 sequence: CASSATTSGTGELFF. The CDR3, as DNA: TGTGCCAGCAGCGCTACCACTAGTGGTACCGGGGAGCTGTTTTTT.

The J gene is TRBJ1-1, the V gene TRBV4-2; D is ambiguous. V lost 1 base, J lost 5 bases, and 17 bases lay in between. The CDR3 contains 16 residues. CDR1 and CDR2 (germline): LGHNA, YNFKEQ. This CDR3 is CASSQGFAEGWTEAFF. CDR3 sequence (DNA): TGTGCCAGCAGCCAAGGTTTCGCGGAGGGTTGGACTGAAGCTTTCTTT.

The genes are TRBV27 and TRBJ2-3, with D maybe TRBD2 (6 bases). The CDR3 length is 16 residues. Trimming stripped 5 bases from V and 0 bases from J, with 15 bases between. The germline V gene encodes CDR1 MNHEY and CDR2 SMNVEV (reference sequence). For the CDR3, the DNA is TGTGCCAGCAGTCCGTCCCCAGGGACTAGCACAGATACGCAGTATTTT. This gives the protein CASSPSPGTSTDTQYF.

The chain joins TRBV27 to TRBJ1-1; D not certain. V was cut by 2 bases and J by 0 bases, with 10 bases left in between. The CDR3 has 15 residues. Germline V gene sequence: CDR1 MNHEY, CDR2 SMNVEV (reference sequence). The CDR3 DNA is TGTGCCAGCAGTTTAATCGGGAAAATGAACACTGAAGCTTTCTTT. This gives the protein CASSLIGKMNTEAFF.

The chain employs TRBV27 and TRBJ2-3; 8 bases line up with TRBD1. J gave up 3 bases and V 0 bases, and 11 bases lay outside the gene matches. CDR1 and CDR2 (germline): MNHEY, SMNVEV (reference sequence). The CDR3 covers 18 residues. CDR3 coding DNA: TGTGCCAGCAGTTTATCACTTCAAACAGGGGGTAGAACAGATACGCAGTATTTT. Amino acids: CASSLSLQTGGRTDTQYF.

The chain uses TRBV5-6 and TRBJ2-1; TRBD2 matches 14 bases. This CDR3 is 19 amino acids long. Germline lookup yields CDR1 SGHDT and CDR2 YYEEEE. The V segment lost 4 bases and the J segment 9 bases; nucleotides outside the gene matches: 18. CDR3: CASSHGLAGGLGQGLEQFF. CDR3 bases: TGTGCCAGCAGCCATGGACTAGCGGGGGGCCTGGGACAGGGGCTTGAGCAGTTCTTC. The variable domain in full, completed from reference TRBV5-6 and TRBJ2-1, reads DAGVTQSPTHLIKTRGQQVTLRCSPKSGHDTVSWYQQALGQGPQFIFQYYEEEERQRGNFPDRFSGHQFPNYSSELNVNALLLGDSALYLCASSHGLAGGLGQGLEQFFGPGTRLTVL.

This rearrangement joins TRBV19 to TRBJ1-6; D is undetermined. The V gene lost 0 bases and the J gene lost 7 bases, with 10 bases spanning the gap. Looked up from germline, CDR1 is LNHDA and CDR2 is SQIVND (reference sequence). The CDR3 totals 15 residues. The CDR3 sequence: CASSIENSLNSPLHF. Written as DNA, the CDR3 is TGTGCCAGTAGTATAGAGAACAGCTTGAATTCACCCCTCCACTTT.

The chain couples TRBV29-1 to TRBJ1-2, with 7 bases lining up with TRBD1. Germline lookup yields CDR1 SQVTM and CDR2 ANQGSEA. The CDR3 extends over 13 amino acids. V gave up 6 bases and J gave up 7 bases; unmatched junction bases: 11. CDR3 residues: CSVVAGGRFGYTF. CDR3 bases: TGCAGCGTCGTAGCAGGGGGGAGGTTTGGCTACACCTTC.

V and J are TRBV5-1 and TRBJ1-5; possible D gene TRBD1, 5 bases. CDR1 is SGHRS, CDR2 YFSETQ, per germline. Trimming took off 1 base at V and 4 bases at J, with 12 bases between the two ends. The CDR3 sequence is 15 residues long. The CDR3 loop reads CASSLNGGENQPQHF. The CDR3 DNA follows: TGCGCCAGCAGCTTGAATGGAGGGGAAAATCAGCCCCAGCATTTT. The whole variable domain, remainder taken from reference TRBV5-1 and TRBJ1-5, is KAGVTQTPRYLIKTRGQQVTLSCSPISGHRSVSWYQQTPGQGLQFLFEYFSETQRNKGNFPGRFSGRQFSNSRSEMNVSTLELGDSALYLCASSLNGGENQPQHFGDGTRLSIL.

This clone came up once. V usage is TRBV5-6 and J usage is TRBJ1-5; TRBD1 is a possible D gene (5 bases). Between the trimmed V and J ends, which lost 2 bases and 2 bases, there was a span of 17 bases. This CDR3 has 17 amino acids. Germline V CDR1 and CDR2: SGHDT, YYEEEE. As DNA, the CDR3 is TGTGCCAGCAGCTTCGGGGGTCTTAGGCACGGCAATCAGCCCCAGCATTTT. Its protein is CASSFGGLRHGNQPQHF.

The chain carries TRBV6-5 and TRBJ1-2; D remains unclear. The CDR3 covers 11 residues. With 7 bases removed from V and 8 bases from J, the gap between germline ends came to 11 bases. Germline CDR1 is MNHEY and CDR2 is SVGAGI. The CDR3 sequence: CASTGVGGYTF. The CDR3 DNA reads as TGTGCCAGCACCGGGGTAGGCGGCTACACCTTC.